The 14 T cell receptor beta chains reported below all come from one sample, sequenced in a study of human T cells and chemical hapten exposure. The authors' total RNA extraction used unfractionated whole blood. Each CDR3 protein is one row after TCRdb ran MiXCR on the 5' RACE reads. The table includes about 81,000 distinct CDR3 sequences, about 8.4% detected once. Receptors were obtained from a male donor in good health.

The chain combines TRBV20-1 with TRBJ2-3; no firm D call. Germline lookup yields CDR1 DFQATT and CDR2 SNEGSKA (reference sequence). The CDR3 has 15 amino acids. Trimming stripped 0 bases from V and 0 bases from J, with 10 bases between. CDR3 in amino acids: CSARDSVSSTDTQYF. CDR3 DNA sequence: TGCAGTGCTAGAGATTCTGTGTCTAGCACAGATACGCAGTATTTT.

This clonotype has more than one count but fewer than ten. The chain is built from TRBV2 and TRBJ1-1; tentatively, D is TRBD1 (6 bases). V was trimmed by 0 bases and J by 4 bases, leaving 12 bases between them. CDR1 SNHLY and CDR2 FYNNEI come from the germline V gene. The CDR3 consists of 15 residues. Here the CDR3 DNA reads TGTGCCAGCAGTGAAGCACAGGGCCGGAGCACTGAAGCTTTCTTT. Translated, it gives CASSEAQGRSTEAFF. The variable domain in full, with the rest retrieved from reference TRBV2 and TRBJ1-1, is EPEVTQTPSHQVTQMGQEVILRCVPISNHLYFYWYRQILGQKVEFLVSFYNNEISEKSEIFDDQFSVERPDGSNFTLKIRSTKLEDSAMYFCASSEAQGRSTEAFFGQGTRLTVV.

This clonotype appeared many times. The chain uses TRBV9 and TRBJ1-2; no clear D. Germline V gene sequence: CDR1 SGDLS, CDR2 YYNGEE. V lost 4 bases, J lost 6 bases, and 19 bases lay in between. The CDR3 has 15 residues. The CDR3 region has the DNA TGTGCCAGCAGCACCGGTCACGGTCCTTCGAATGGCTACACCTTC. The encoded protein is CASSTGHGPSNGYTF.

The rearrangement links TRBV12-3 or TRBV12-4 to TRBJ2-7; 7 nucleotides agree with TRBD1. This CDR3 spans 12 amino acids. V lost 6 bases and J lost 6; bases outside the gene matches: 5. CDR3 in amino acids: CASSRDRLEQYF. The CDR3, as DNA: TGTGCCAGCAGCCGGGACAGACTCGAGCAGTACTTC.

J is TRBJ1-1 and V is TRBV2, with 7 nucleotides matching TRBD1. J gave up 1 base and V 8 bases, and 4 bases lay outside the gene matches. The germline V gene encodes CDR1 SNHLY and CDR2 FYNNEI. The CDR3 contains 13 residues. CDR3 loop: CASGGQTNTEAFF. The CDR3 bases are TGTGCCAGCGGGGGACAGACGAACACTGAAGCTTTCTTT.

V usage is TRBV12-5 and J usage is TRBJ1-1; 7 nucleotides line up with TRBD1. The CDR3 loop spans 13 amino acids. CDR1 LGHNT and CDR2 FRNRAP come from the germline V gene. The junction had 3 bases not matched to a gene; V was cut back by 7 bases and J by 1 base. In DNA form, the CDR3 reads TGTGCTAGTGCCAACAGGGGGAACACTGAAGCTTTCTTT. Encoded protein: CASANRGNTEAFF. Filled out from reference TRBV12-5 and TRBJ1-1, the complete variable domain reads DARVTQTPRHKVTEMGQEVTMRCQPILGHNTVFWYRQTMMQGLELLAYFRNRAPLDDSGMPKDRFSAEMPDATLATLKIQPSEPRDSAVYFCASANRGNTEAFFGQGTRLTVV.

J is TRBJ2-5 and V is TRBV11-2, with a weak D call TRBD2 (5 bases). Germline lookup yields CDR1 SGHAT and CDR2 FQNNGV. V lost 5 bases, J lost 2 bases, and 15 bases lay in between. CDR3 length: 15 residues. CDR3 in amino acids: CASSRGPQSQETQYF. CDR3 sequence (DNA): TGTGCCAGCAGCAGAGGGCCCCAATCTCAAGAGACCCAGTACTTC.

At least ten counts were recorded for this clonotype. This sequence joins TRBV7-6 and TRBJ2-7, with D perhaps assigned TRBD1 or TRBD2 (5 bases each). Germline lookup yields CDR1 SGHVS and CDR2 FNYEAQ. The CDR3 contains 14 residues. Trimming removed 5 bases at V and 6 bases at J, with 17 bases between. The CDR3 region has the DNA TGTGCCAGCAGCAGGGACGCCTTCCTTCCCGAGCAGTACTTC. Amino acid sequence: CASSRDAFLPEQYF.

This rearrangement joins TRBV4-1 to TRBJ2-5; 11 bases are shared with TRBD2. Per the germline V gene, CDR1 is MGHRA and CDR2 is YSYEKL. Trimming removed 4 bases from V and 5 bases from J; junction bases left unmatched: 6. This CDR3 spans 15 amino acids. CDR3 residues: CASSLLAGVWETQYF. CDR3 sequence (DNA): TGCGCCAGCAGCCTACTAGCGGGAGTCTGGGAGACCCAGTACTTC.

This clonotype was picked up many times. This chain joins TRBV9 and TRBJ2-5; D perhaps matches TRBD1 (6 bases). This CDR3 contains 13 residues. In germline, CDR1 is SGDLS, CDR2 YYNGEE. The germline V and J ends were trimmed by 4 bases and 3 bases, with 10 bases remaining between them. The CDR3 DNA follows: TGTGCCAGCAGCCCCCGACAGGAAGAGACCCAGTACTTC. It yields the protein CASSPRQEETQYF.

This clonotype was found many times. The rearrangement links TRBV29-1 to TRBJ2-7; 7 bases match TRBD1. The CDR3 covers 12 residues. CDR1 is SQVTM, CDR2 ANQGSEA, per germline. J lost 2 bases, V lost 4 bases, and 2 bases had no gene match. The CDR3: CSVGQGAYEQYF. The CDR3 DNA reads as TGCAGCGTTGGACAGGGCGCCTACGAGCAGTACTTC.

This clonotype was seen only a few times. This sequence joins TRBV29-1 and TRBJ1-5; TRBD1 is a possible D gene (5 bases). The CDR3 totals 12 residues. Trimming cost V 6 bases and J 5 bases, with 11 bases left between them. The germline CDR1 and CDR2 sequences are SQVTM and ANQGSEA. CDR3 in DNA: TGCAGCGTGGCGGGGACGGATCAGCCCCAGCATTTT. Translation gives CSVAGTDQPQHF.

This rearrangement joins TRBV6-2 or TRBV6-3 to TRBJ2-3, with D uncertain. This CDR3 region has 12 residues. CDR1 is MNHEY, CDR2 SVGEGT, per germline. V lost 2 bases, J lost 4 bases, and 4 bases lay in between. This chain's CDR3 is CASSYPADTQYF. The CDR3 DNA sequence: TGTGCCAGCAGTTACCCAGCAGATACGCAGTATTTT.

The chain links TRBV11-2 to TRBJ1-1, with TRBD1 matching 8 bases. The CDR3 sequence is 14 residues long. Germline CDR1 reads SGHAT; CDR2 reads FQNNGV. V lost 5 bases to trimming and J lost 5 bases; unmatched junction nucleotides: 7. The CDR3 bases are TGTGCCAGCAGCCCCGGACAGGGTCGAACTGAAGCTTTCTTT. Translating it yields CASSPGQGRTEAFF.